The present TCR beta chain was sequenced within a study of cytomegalovirus exposure and HLA in healthy donors. Findings and caveats of the study: As a later analysis revealed, most CMV-associated TCR beta chains appeared HLA-restricted. Per published reports, the classifier diagnosed cytomegalovirus status with high specificity and sensitivity.

Unmatched junction bases numbered 8, after V lost 9 bases and J lost 3 bases. Per germline, CDR1 SGDLS and CDR2 YYNGEE. The CDR3 length is 13 residues. Regarding this clone: Its antigen remains unidentified.

Researchers ran the PCR with 60 Vbeta and 13 Jbeta primers. TCRdb's table, derived via immunoSEQ multiplex PCR, lists solely in-frame clones and lacks some. The sample has approximately 220,000 clones; about 80% are singletons. Sequencing input: PBMCs. The chain links TRBV9 to TRBJ1-1, with 7 bases that match TRBD1. This sequence originates from a male donor in good health and CMV-seronegative. The CDR3, as DNA: TGTGCCACATCTAGGACAGGAGACACTGAAGCTTTCTTT. Translated: CATSRTGDTEAFF.